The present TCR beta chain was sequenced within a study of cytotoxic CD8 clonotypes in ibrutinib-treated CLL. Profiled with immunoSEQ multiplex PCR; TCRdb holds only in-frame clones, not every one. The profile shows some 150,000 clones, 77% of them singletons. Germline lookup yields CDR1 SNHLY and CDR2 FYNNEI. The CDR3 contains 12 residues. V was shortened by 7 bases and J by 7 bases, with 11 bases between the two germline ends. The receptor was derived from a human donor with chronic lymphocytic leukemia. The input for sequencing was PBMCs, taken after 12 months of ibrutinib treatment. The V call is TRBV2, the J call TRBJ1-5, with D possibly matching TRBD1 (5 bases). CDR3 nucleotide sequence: TGTGCCAGCACAAGGGGCGACCAGCCCCAGCATTTT. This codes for CASTRGDQPQHF.